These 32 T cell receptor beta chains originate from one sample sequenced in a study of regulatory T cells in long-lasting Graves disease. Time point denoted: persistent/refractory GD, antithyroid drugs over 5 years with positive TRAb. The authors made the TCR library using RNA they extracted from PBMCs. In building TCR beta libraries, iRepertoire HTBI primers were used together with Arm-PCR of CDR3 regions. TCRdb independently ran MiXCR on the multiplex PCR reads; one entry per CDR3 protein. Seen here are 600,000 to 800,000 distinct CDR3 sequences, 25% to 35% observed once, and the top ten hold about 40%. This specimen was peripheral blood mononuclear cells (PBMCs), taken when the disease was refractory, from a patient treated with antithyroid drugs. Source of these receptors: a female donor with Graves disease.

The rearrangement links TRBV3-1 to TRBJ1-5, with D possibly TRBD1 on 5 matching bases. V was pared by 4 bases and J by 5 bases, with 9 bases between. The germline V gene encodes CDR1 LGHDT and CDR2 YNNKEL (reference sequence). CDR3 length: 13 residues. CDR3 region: CASSLQGHQPQHF. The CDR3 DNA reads TGTGCCAGCAGCCTCCAGGGACATCAGCCCCAGCATTTT.

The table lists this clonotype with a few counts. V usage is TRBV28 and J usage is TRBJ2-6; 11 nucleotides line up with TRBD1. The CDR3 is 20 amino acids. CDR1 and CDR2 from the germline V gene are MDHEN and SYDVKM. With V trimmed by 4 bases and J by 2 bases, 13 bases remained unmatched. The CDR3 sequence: CASSSPFVGQGVTGANVLTF. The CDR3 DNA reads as TGTGCCAGCAGTTCCCCTTTCGTGGGACAGGGGGTAACTGGGGCCAACGTCCTGACTTTC.

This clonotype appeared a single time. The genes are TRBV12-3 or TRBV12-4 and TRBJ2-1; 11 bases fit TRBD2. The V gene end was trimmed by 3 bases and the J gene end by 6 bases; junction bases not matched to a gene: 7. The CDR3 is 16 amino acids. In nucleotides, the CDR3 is TGTGCCAGCAGTTTTCTAGCGGGAGGAGGAAGCAATGAGCAGTTCTTC. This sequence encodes CASSFLAGGGSNEQFF.

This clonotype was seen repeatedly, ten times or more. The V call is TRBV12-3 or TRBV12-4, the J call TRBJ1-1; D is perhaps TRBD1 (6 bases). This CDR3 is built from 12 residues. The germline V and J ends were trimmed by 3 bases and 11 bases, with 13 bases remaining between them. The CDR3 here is CASSFNRVHAFF. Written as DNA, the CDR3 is TGTGCCAGCAGTTTTAACAGGGTGCATGCTTTCTTT.

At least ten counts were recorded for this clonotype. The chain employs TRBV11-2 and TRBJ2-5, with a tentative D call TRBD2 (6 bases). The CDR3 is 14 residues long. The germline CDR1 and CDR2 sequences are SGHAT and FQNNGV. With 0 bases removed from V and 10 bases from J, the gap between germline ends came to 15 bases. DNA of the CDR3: TGTGCCAGCAGCTTAGATTTTCAGGGAGGTCTCCAGTACTTC. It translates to CASSLDFQGGLQYF.

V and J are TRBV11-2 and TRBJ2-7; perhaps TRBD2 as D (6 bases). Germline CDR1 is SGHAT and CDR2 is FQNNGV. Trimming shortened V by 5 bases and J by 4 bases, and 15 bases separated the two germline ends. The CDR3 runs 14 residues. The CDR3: CASSRVGGDYEQYF. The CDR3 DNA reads TGTGCCAGCAGCCGGGTTGGCGGGGATTACGAGCAGTACTTC.

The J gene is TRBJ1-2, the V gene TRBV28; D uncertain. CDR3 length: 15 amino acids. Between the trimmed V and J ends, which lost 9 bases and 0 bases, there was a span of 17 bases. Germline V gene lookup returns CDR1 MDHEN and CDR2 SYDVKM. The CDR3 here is CASNPPDGPNYGYTF. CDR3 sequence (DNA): TGTGCCAGTAACCCGCCGGACGGCCCTAACTATGGCTACACCTTC.

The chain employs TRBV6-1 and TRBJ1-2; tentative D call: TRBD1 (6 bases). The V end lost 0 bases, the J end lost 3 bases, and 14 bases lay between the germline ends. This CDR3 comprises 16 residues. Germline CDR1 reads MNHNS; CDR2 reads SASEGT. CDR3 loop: CASSEARPGGYYGYTF. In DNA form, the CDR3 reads TGTGCCAGCAGTGAAGCGCGTCCCGGGGGCTACTATGGCTACACCTTC.

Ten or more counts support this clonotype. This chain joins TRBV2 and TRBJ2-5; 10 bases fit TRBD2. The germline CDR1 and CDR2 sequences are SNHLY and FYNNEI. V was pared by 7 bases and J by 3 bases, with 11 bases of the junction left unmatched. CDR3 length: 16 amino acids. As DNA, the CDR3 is TGTGCCAGCAAACAACTAGCGGGGTCCCCCGAAGAGACCCAGTACTTC. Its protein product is CASKQLAGSPEETQYF.

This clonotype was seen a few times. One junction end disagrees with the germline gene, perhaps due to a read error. Here the CDR3 DNA reads TGTACCAGCCTGAGGACCAGCGGGAGGGCCCAGTACTTC. Residues: CTSLRTSGRAQYF. The J gene is TRBJ2-5, the V gene TRBV2, with 10 positions matching TRBD2. This CDR3 comprises 13 residues. CDR1 and CDR2 from the germline V gene are SNHLY and FYNNEI.

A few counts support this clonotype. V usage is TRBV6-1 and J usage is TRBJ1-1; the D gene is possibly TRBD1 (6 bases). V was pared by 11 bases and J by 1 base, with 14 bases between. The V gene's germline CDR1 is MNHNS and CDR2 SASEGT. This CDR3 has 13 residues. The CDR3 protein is CAGSTGTNTEAFF. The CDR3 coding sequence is TGTGCCGGTTCTACAGGGACGAACACTGAAGCTTTCTTT.

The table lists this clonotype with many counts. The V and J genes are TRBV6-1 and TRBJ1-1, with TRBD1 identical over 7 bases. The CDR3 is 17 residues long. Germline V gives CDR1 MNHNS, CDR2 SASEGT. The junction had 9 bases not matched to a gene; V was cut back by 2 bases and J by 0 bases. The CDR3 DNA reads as TGTGCCAGCAGTGAACGGGGCAGGGGGAGGATGAACACTGAAGCTTTCTTT. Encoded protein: CASSERGRGRMNTEAFF.

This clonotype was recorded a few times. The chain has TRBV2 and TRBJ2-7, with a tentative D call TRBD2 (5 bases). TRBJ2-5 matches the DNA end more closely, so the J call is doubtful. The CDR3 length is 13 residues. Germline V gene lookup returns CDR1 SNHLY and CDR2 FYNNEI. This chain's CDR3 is CASSLVPGETQYF. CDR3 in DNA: TGTGCCAGCAGCTTGGTTCCGGGGGAGACCCAGTACTTC.

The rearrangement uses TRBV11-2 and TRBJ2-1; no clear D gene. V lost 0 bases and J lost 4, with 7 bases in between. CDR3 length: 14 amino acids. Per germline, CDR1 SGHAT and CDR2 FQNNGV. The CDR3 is CASSLDRAYNEQFF. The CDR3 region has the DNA TGTGCCAGCAGCTTAGATCGAGCTTACAATGAGCAGTTCTTC.

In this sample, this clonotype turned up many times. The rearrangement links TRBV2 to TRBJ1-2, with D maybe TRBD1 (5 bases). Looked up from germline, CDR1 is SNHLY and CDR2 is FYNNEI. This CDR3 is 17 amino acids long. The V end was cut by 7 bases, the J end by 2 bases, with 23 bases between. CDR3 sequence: CASNRNPIVIGNYGYTF. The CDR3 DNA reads TGTGCCAGCAACAGGAATCCCATCGTCATAGGGAACTATGGCTACACCTTC.

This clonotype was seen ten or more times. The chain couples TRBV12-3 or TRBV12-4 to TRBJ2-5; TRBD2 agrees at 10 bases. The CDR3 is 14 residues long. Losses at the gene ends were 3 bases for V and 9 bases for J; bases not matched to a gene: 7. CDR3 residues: CASSFGLAAGSQYF. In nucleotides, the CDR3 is TGTGCCAGCAGTTTCGGACTAGCGGCGGGTTCCCAGTACTTC.

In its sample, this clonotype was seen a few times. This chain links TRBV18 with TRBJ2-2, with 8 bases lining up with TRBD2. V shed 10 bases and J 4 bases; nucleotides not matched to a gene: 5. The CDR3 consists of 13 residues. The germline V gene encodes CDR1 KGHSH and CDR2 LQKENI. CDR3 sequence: CANKAGVTGELFF. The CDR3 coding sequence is TGTGCCAACAAAGCGGGAGTCACCGGGGAGCTGTTTTTT.

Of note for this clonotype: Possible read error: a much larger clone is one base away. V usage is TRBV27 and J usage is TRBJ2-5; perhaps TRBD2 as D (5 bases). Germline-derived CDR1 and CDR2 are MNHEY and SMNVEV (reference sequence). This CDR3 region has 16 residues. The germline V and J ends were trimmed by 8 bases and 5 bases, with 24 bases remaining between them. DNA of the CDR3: TGTGCCAGCTCAAACCGTCTAGTGGGAGATAGTGAGACCCAGTACTTC. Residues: CASSNRLVGDSETQYF.

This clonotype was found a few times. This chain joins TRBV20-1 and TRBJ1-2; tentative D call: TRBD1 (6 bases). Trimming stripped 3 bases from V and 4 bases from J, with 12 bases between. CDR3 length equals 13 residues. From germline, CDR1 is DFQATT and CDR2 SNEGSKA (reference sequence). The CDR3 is CSARDAGVYGYTF. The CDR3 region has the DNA TGCAGTGCTAGGGATGCAGGGGTCTATGGCTACACCTTC.

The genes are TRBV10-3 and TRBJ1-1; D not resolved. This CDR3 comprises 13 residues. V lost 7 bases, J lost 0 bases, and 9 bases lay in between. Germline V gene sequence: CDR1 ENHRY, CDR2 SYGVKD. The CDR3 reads CAIMENMNTEAFF. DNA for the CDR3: TGTGCCATCATGGAAAACATGAACACTGAAGCTTTCTTT.

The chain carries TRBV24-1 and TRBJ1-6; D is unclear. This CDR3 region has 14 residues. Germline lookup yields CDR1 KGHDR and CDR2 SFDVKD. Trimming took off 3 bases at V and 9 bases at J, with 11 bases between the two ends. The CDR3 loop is CATSDAPVGSPLHF. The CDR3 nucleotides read TGTGCCACCAGTGATGCGCCAGTCGGTTCACCCCTCCACTTT.

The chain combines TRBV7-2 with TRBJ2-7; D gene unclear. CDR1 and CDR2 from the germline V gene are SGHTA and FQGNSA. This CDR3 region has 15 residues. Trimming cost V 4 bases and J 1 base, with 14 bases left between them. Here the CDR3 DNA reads TGTGCCAGCAGCTCTTGGGATTCCGGTTCCTACGAGCAGTACTTC. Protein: CASSSWDSGSYEQYF.

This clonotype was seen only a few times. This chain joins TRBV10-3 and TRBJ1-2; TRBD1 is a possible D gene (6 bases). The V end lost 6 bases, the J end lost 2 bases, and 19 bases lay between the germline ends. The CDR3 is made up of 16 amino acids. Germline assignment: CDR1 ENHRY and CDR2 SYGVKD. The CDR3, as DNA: TGTGCCATCAGCCTACATGAACAGGGTGAAAACTATGGCTACACCTTC. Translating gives CAISLHEQGENYGYTF.

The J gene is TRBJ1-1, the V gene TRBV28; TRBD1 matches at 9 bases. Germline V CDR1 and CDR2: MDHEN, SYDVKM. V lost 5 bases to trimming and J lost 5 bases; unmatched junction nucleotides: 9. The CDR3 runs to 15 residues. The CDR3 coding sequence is TGTGCCAGCAGTGATACCGGGACAGGGCGGACTGAAGCTTTCTTT. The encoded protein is CASSDTGTGRTEAFF.

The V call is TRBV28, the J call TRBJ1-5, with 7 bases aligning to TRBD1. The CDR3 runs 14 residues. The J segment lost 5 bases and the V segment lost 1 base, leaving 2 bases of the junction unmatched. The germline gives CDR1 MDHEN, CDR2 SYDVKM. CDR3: CASSLYTGDQPQHF. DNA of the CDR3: TGTGCCAGCAGTTTATACACAGGGGATCAGCCCCAGCATTTT. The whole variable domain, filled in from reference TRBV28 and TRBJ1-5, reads DVKVTQSSRYLVKRTGEKVFLECVQDMDHENMFWYRQDPGLGLRLIYFSYDVKMKEKGDIPEGYSVSREKKERFSLILESASTNQTSMYLCASSLYTGDQPQHFGDGTRLSIL.

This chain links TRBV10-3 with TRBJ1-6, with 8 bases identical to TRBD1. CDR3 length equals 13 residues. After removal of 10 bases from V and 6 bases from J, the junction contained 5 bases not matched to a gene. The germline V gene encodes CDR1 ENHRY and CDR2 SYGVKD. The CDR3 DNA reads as TGTGCCAGTCAGGGACAGGCTAATTCACCCCTCCACTTT. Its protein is CASQGQANSPLHF.

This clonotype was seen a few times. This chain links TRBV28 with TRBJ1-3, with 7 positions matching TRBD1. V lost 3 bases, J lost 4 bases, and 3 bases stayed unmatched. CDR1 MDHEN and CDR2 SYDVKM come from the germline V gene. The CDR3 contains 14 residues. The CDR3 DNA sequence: TGTGCCAGCAGTTTCGCGGGACAGGGAAACACCATATATTTT. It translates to CASSFAGQGNTIYF.

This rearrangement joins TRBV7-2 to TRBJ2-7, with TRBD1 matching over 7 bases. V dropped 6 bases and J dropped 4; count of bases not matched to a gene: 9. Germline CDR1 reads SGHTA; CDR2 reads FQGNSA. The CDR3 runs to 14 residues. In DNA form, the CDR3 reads TGTGCCAGCAGGCGAACAGGGACAGCTTACGAGCAGTACTTC. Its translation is CASRRTGTAYEQYF. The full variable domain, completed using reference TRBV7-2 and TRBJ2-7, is GAGVSQSPSNKVTEKGKDVELRCDPISGHTALYWYRQSLGQGLEFLIYFQGNSAPDKSGLPSDRFSAERTGGSVSTLTIQRTQQEDSAVYLCASRRTGTAYEQYFGPGTRLTVT.

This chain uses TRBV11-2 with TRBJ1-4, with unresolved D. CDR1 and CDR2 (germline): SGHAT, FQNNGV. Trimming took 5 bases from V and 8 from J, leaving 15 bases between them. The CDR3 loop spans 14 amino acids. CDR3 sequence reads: CASSQVGFFEKLFF. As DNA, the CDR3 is TGTGCCAGCAGCCAAGTAGGGTTTTTCGAAAAACTGTTTTTT.

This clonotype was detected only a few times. The CDR3 nucleotides read TGTGCCAGCAGCTCGCTATCTTCGGGTGACAACTATGGCTACACCTTC. This translates into CASSSLSSGDNYGYTF. The chain uses TRBV11-2 and TRBJ1-2; D call uncertain. Germline-derived CDR1 and CDR2 are SGHAT and FQNNGV. V was clipped by 4 bases and J by 2 bases, with 17 bases between them. This CDR3 has 16 amino acids.

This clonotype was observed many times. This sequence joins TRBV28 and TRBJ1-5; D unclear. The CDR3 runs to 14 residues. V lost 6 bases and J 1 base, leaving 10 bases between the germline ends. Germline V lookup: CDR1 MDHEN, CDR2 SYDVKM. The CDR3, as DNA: TGTGCCAGCAGCCAAATTCGGAGCAATCAGCCCCAGCATTTT. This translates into CASSQIRSNQPQHF.

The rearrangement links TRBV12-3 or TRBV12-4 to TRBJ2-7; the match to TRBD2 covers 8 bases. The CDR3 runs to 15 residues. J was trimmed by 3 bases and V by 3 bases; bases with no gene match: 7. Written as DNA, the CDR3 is TGTGCCAGCAGTTTTAACAGCGGGAGTTTCTACGAGCAGTACTTC. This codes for CASSFNSGSFYEQYF.